The 11 T cell receptor beta chains presented below share a single source sample, sequenced in a study of T cell repertoires in cytomegalovirus infection (dated by TCRdb to between 2017 and 2020). TCRdb names Illumina HiSeq 1500 as the instrument used. TCRdb cleaned the public reads at Q25 with fastp, built clones with MiXCR and kept in-frame beta chains. When rows share a CDR3 protein, they turn into one entry using the most common DNA and genes. This sample comprises some 680,000 distinct CDR3 sequences, 35% to 45% of them detected only once. More than 2.5% of the sample lies in the top ten. Sequencing was done on a sample of PBMCs. The receptor source for this set is a human donor in good health (CMV status not recorded). Some clones in this sample may be carry-over from other donors' samples.

This clonotype was detected a few times. This chain uses TRBV5-4 with TRBJ2-7; 12 bases map to TRBD2. Germline CDR1 is SGHNT and CDR2 is YYREEE (reference sequence). CDR3 size: 15 residues. V trimming: 5 bases; J trimming: 6 bases; junction bases outside the gene matches: 9. CDR3 protein: CASSLRLAGEAEQYF. CDR3 coding DNA: TGTGCCAGCAGTCTAAGACTAGCGGGAGAAGCCGAGCAGTACTTC.

V gene TRBV7-9 combines with J gene TRBJ2-5, with 10 bases lining up with TRBD2. J gave up 5 bases and V 5 bases, and 8 bases lay outside the gene matches. The CDR3 consists of 15 residues. The germline gives CDR1 SEHNR, CDR2 FQNEAQ (reference sequence). CDR3: CASSGRLAGGETQYF. The CDR3 coding sequence is TGTGCCAGCAGCGGGCGACTAGCGGGCGGGGAGACCCAGTACTTC.

This sequence joins TRBV27 and TRBJ1-1; D is ambiguous. The CDR3 runs 14 residues. The V and J ends lost 2 bases and 0 bases respectively, with 7 bases between them. Germline assignment: CDR1 MNHEY and CDR2 SMNVEV (reference sequence). The CDR3 reads CASSLNTLNTEAFF. CDR3 coding DNA: TGTGCCAGCAGTTTAAACACGTTGAACACTGAAGCTTTCTTT.

This clonotype was seen a few times. The genes are TRBV7-2 and TRBJ2-2, with D uncertain. CDR1 and CDR2 from the germline V gene are SGHTA and FQGNSA. The CDR3 has 14 residues. With 2 bases removed from V and 6 bases from J, the gap between germline ends came to 10 bases. In DNA form, the CDR3 reads TGTGCCAGCAGCTTATGGAGCGAGCCCGGGGAGCTGTTTTTT. It is translated as CASSLWSEPGELFF.

The table lists this clonotype with a few counts. The chain is built from TRBV10-3 and TRBJ2-1, with D perhaps assigned TRBD1 or TRBD2 (5 bases each). This CDR3 has 12 amino acids. Germline assignment: CDR1 ENHRY and CDR2 SYGVKD. V was cut by 4 bases and J by 9 bases, with 10 bases left in between. CDR3 protein: CAISALGGEQFF. For the CDR3, the DNA is TGTGCCATCAGTGCCCTTGGGGGTGAGCAGTTCTTC.

This clonotype was picked up a small number of times. The V and J genes are TRBV6-1 and TRBJ2-6; D call uncertain. In germline, CDR1 is MNHNS, CDR2 SASEGT. V shed 5 bases and J shed 0 bases, with 17 bases lying between them. This CDR3 comprises 18 residues. CDR3 sequence (DNA): TGTGCCAGCAGTCCGGCCGCGAGGTTGAACTCTGGGGCCAACGTCCTGACTTTC. Translation: CASSPAARLNSGANVLTF.

This sequence joins TRBV11-2 and TRBJ2-3, with D perhaps matching TRBD2 (5 bases). Deletions cut 0 bases from V and 5 bases from J, with 9 bases between. Germline V gives CDR1 SGHAT, CDR2 FQNNGV. CDR3 length: 14 residues. The DNA of the CDR3 is TGTGCCAGCAGCTTAGAACCCCGGGGAGATACGCAGTATTTT. Translating gives CASSLEPRGDTQYF.

CDR3 DNA sequence: TGTGCCAGCAGTTTAAGCCAGGGTGACTATGGCTACACCTTC. This gives the protein CASSLSQGDYGYTF. This sequence joins TRBV27 and TRBJ1-2; D might be TRBD1 (5 bases). CDR1 is MNHEY, CDR2 SMNVEV, per germline (reference sequence). V was shortened by 2 bases and J by 3 bases, with 10 bases between the two germline ends. The CDR3 consists of 14 residues.

On this clonotype: Given a much more abundant clone one base away, this may be a read error. The chain joins TRBV7-2 to TRBJ1-5, with 10 bases that match TRBD1. Germline values: CDR1 SGHTA, CDR2 FQGNSA. This CDR3 has 16 residues. Here the CDR3 DNA reads TGTGCCAGCAGCCCCAGGGGACAGGGGAACAATCAGCCCCAGCCTTTT. Translated: CASSPRGQGNNQPQPF.

The chain uses TRBV24-1 and TRBJ2-1; D call uncertain. V was trimmed by 5 bases and J by 2 bases, leaving 12 bases between them. The CDR3 has 15 residues. CDR1 KGHDR and CDR2 SFDVKD come from the germline V gene. For the CDR3, the DNA is TGTGCCACCAGTGGCGCCCAGAAACCCTACAATGAGCAGTTCTTC. As protein: CATSGAQKPYNEQFF.

This clonotype was observed a few times. The rearrangement joins TRBV6-2 or TRBV6-3 to TRBJ1-4, with D unclear. Between the trimmed V and J ends, which lost 6 bases and 8 bases, there was a span of 13 bases. The CDR3 is made up of 13 amino acids. Germline V gene data show CDR1 as MNHEY and CDR2 as SVGEGT. The CDR3 is CASRDPTWEKLFF. CDR3 nucleotides: TGTGCCAGCAGGGACCCGACGTGGGAAAAACTGTTTTTT.